This record looks at one T cell receptor (beta chain) sequence and its context. Its specificity is not known. The PCR contained 60 Vbeta and 13 Jbeta primers. Data came from immunoSEQ multiplex PCR; TCRdb stores just in-frame clones and leaves some out. Among about 130,000 clones listed, 70% to 80% were seen once. The record originates from a study of cytomegalovirus exposure and HLA in healthy donors. Study results and limitations: Roughly even sequencing depth across donors was the assumption behind the presence/absence analyses. In an earlier analysis, in fewer than 700 donors, most V segments appeared productive either ~90% or ~30% of the time.

Sequences were obtained from PBMCs. This TCR derives from a man aged 35-49 years in good health and CMV-seropositive.

The CDR3 DNA follows: TGTGCCAGCAGCTTAGAGGCTAGCGGGAGTTACGAGCAGTACTTC. Its translation: CASSLEASGSYEQYF. V is TRBV11-2 and J is TRBJ2-7; 10 bases map to TRBD2. This CDR3 contains 15 residues. With 0 bases clipped from V and 4 bases from J, the junction kept 3 bases outside the gene matches. CDR1 is SGHAT and CDR2 is FQNNGV in the germline V gene. Variable domain in full (rest from reference TRBV11-2 and TRBJ2-7): EAGVAQSPRYKIIEKRQSVAFWCNPISGHATLYWYQQILGQGPKLLIQFQNNGVVDDSQLPKDRFSAERLKGVDSTLKIQPAKLEDSAVYLCASSLEASGSYEQYFGPGTRLTVT.